Listed below are T cell receptor beta chains from one sample, sequenced in a study of blood T cells in healthy people across ages. TCRdb used MiXCR to reprocess the 5' RACE reads, holding one entry per CDR3 protein. Of 1.5 million to 1.9 million distinct CDR3 sequences listed, 42% are singletons. Sequenced material: blood. Source of these receptors: a woman aged 18-30 years in good health. The CDR3 runs from the conserved cysteine through the conserved F or W. The order of the fields is V gene, D gene, clone size, J gene, CDR3 DNA, CDR3 protein. The D gene is left open where the match is weak. Some rows mark clone size as missing; the rest say once, few, many or name a class of expanded clone.

TRBV12-3/TRBV12-4	TRBD1	many	TRBJ1-2	TGTGCCAGCAGTTTAGCCGGGACAGGGTCCTATGGCTACACCTTC	CASSLAGTGSYGYTF
TRBV7-6	NA	NA	TRBJ2-2	TGTGCCAGCAGCTTAATAGGGCACGGGGAGCTGTTTTTT	CASSLIGHGELFF
TRBV29-1	TRBD2	many	TRBJ2-5	TGCAGCGTTGATAACCTGACTAGCGGGGGGATTCAAGAGACCCAGTACTTC	CSVDNLTSGGIQETQYF
TRBV28	NA	NA	TRBJ1-1	TGTGCCAGCAGTTTATGGGGAGGTTGGACTGAAGCTTTCTTT	CASSLWGGWTEAFF
TRBV5-4	NA	NA	TRBJ2-3	TGTGCCAGCAGCCCCGCCGGGTCCTCAGGAACGCAGTATTTT	CASSPAGSSGTQYF
TRBV29-1	NA	NA	TRBJ2-2	TGCAGCGTTGGGACGCGGGGAGATTTGAACACCGGGGAGCTGTTTTTT	CSVGTRGDLNTGELFF
TRBV9	TRBD1	few	TRBJ2-3	TGTGCCAGCAGCCTTCACCAGGGGGCCGGCACAGATACGCAGTATTTT	CASSLHQGAGTDTQYF
TRBV7-2	NA	NA	TRBJ2-3	TGTGCCAGCAGCTTATACGGGATCGGGACAGATACGCAGTATTTT	CASSLYGIGTDTQYF
TRBV6-5	NA	NA	TRBJ1-4	TGTGCCAGCAGTTACGGGCCTAATGAAAAACTGTTTTTT	CASSYGPNEKLFF
TRBV6-5	NA	NA	TRBJ2-5	TGTGCCAGCAGTTACGGCGACAGGCCGGGGGAGACCCAGTACTTC	CASSYGDRPGETQYF
TRBV20-1	NA	few	TRBJ2-4	TGCAGTGCTGCAGGGGGGGACGGAGTCCAAAACATTCAGTACTTC	CSAAGGDGVQNIQYF
TRBV7-6	NA	NA	TRBJ2-2	TGTGCCAGCAGTTTATCGATTCCAGGGGGGCGAGGGACCGGGGAGCTGTTTTTT	CASSLSIPGGRGTGELFF
TRBV20-1	NA	few	TRBJ2-7	TGCAGTGCCCGACCGAGGGCTTTTATATTCTCCTACGAGCAGTACTTC	CSARPRAFIFSYEQYF
TRBV4-3	NA	once	TRBJ2-1	TGCGCCAGCAGCCAAGATATACAACCCGGATACTACAAGGAGCAGTTCTTC	CASSQDIQPGYYKEQFF
TRBV7-2	NA	NA	TRBJ1-1	TGTGCCAGCAGCTTAGATCTCAGGAACACTGAAGCTTTCTTT	CASSLDLRNTEAFF
TRBV28	TRBD1	once	TRBJ2-4	TGTGCCAGCAGTTCCCCCGCCGGGACAGGGCAGGACATTCAGTACTTC	CASSSPAGTGQDIQYF